What follows are 27 T cell receptor beta chains derived from one specimen sequenced in a study of blood T cell repertoires in COVID-19. Generated by immunoSEQ multiplex PCR, the TCRdb table keeps only in-frame clones and is missing some. The sample carries about 200,000 clones, 80% to 85% recorded once. Source material: PBMCs or T cells enriched from blood (not recorded which). These receptors originate from a woman in her 30s who had been exposed to COVID-19.

The chain couples TRBV6-5 to TRBJ1-2; TRBD1 matches at 7 bases. CDR1 and CDR2 (germline): MNHEY, SVGAGI. J lost 4 bases, V lost 7 bases, and 6 bases had no gene match. The CDR3 has 13 amino acids. CDR3 coding DNA: TGTGCCAGCACCCTGGGGACAGCCTATGGCTACACCTTC. It codes for CASTLGTAYGYTF.

V is TRBV11-2 and J is TRBJ1-1; D may be TRBD1 (5 bases). V was shortened by 1 base and J by 0 bases, with 9 bases between the two germline ends. The CDR3 has 15 amino acids. Germline CDR1 is SGHAT and CDR2 is FQNNGV. The DNA of the CDR3 is TGTGCCAGCAGCTTAGGGACATTTTTGAACACTGAAGCTTTCTTT. As protein: CASSLGTFLNTEAFF.

The chain is built from TRBV9 and TRBJ1-6, with TRBD1 as a possible D gene (6 bases). The CDR3 covers 14 residues. Germline loops: CDR1 SGDLS, CDR2 YYNGEE. Trimming shortened V by 0 bases and J by 12 bases, and 13 bases separated the two germline ends. CDR3 amino acids: CASSVGGGVRPLHF. In DNA, the CDR3 is TGTGCCAGCAGCGTAGGAGGGGGGGTCCGACCCCTCCACTTT.

This clone has only a few counts. The V call is TRBV11-2, the J call TRBJ2-7, with D possibly matching TRBD2 (5 bases). The CDR3 totals 17 residues. Trimming pared 2 bases from V and 2 bases from J, leaving 19 bases between. Germline V gene sequence: CDR1 SGHAT, CDR2 FQNNGV. CDR3 bases: TGTGCCAGCAGCTTATTGAGAGGCCGGGGAAGGGCCTACGAGCAGTACTTC. Its translation: CASSLLRGRGRAYEQYF.

The CDR3 nucleotides are TGTGCCAGCAGCTTGCAGACAGGGTTGAATGAAAAACTGTTTTTT. This encodes CASSLQTGLNEKLFF. V usage is TRBV7-2 and J usage is TRBJ1-4; the match to TRBD1 covers 7 bases. V lost 3 bases and J lost 5; bases outside the gene matches: 6. CDR1 is SGHTA, CDR2 FQGNSA, per germline. This CDR3 contains 15 residues.

The CDR3, as DNA: TGCGCCAGCAGCCAAGGCCCGTTGGGGGGACGACGAACCGACGAGCAGTACTTC. Residues: CASSQGPLGGRRTDEQYF. The rearrangement uses TRBV4-1 and TRBJ2-7; the D gene is possibly TRBD2 (6 bases). The CDR3 consists of 18 residues. Germline V CDR1 and CDR2: MGHRA, YSYEKL. The V gene lost 1 base and the J gene lost 5 bases, with 24 bases spanning the gap.

This clone has a single count. This chain uses TRBV5-4 with TRBJ2-5, with a tentative D call TRBD2 (7 bases). The V gene's germline CDR1 is SGHNT and CDR2 YYREEE (reference sequence). Deletions cut 4 bases from V and 1 base from J, with 20 bases between. CDR3 size: 17 residues. DNA for the CDR3: TGTGCCAGCAGCCCGGGGGGCGCGGGGAGGTCCCAAGAGACCCAGTACTTC. Translation: CASSPGGAGRSQETQYF.

V is TRBV12-2 and J is TRBJ2-7; the table assigns TRBD1, which was not confirmed against the DNA. TRBV12-2 is reported as a pseudogene. The CDR3 has 14 amino acids. The CDR3 sequence: CASRFDRGLYEQYF. CDR3 bases: TGTGCAAGTCGCTTCGACAGGGGGTTATACGAGCAGTACTTC.

The J gene is TRBJ1-2, the V gene TRBV5-4, with 9 bases identical to TRBD1. Looked up from germline, CDR1 is SGHNT and CDR2 is YYREEE (reference sequence). This CDR3 has 15 amino acids. V was clipped by 4 bases and J by 7 bases; unmatched bases: 11. CDR3 sequence reads: CASSPGGYRGPGYTF. The CDR3 DNA reads TGTGCCAGCAGCCCGGGTGGGTACAGGGGGCCTGGCTACACCTTC. Looking up the rest from reference TRBV5-4 and TRBJ1-2 gives the full variable domain: ETGVTQSPTHLIKTRGQQVTLRCSSQSGHNTVSWYQQALGQGPQFIFQYYREEENGRGNFPPRFSGLQFPNYSSELNVNALELDDSALYLCASSPGGYRGPGYTFGSGTRLTVV.

This clone was picked up a small number of times. V usage is TRBV10-2 and J usage is TRBJ1-2; D call uncertain. CDR3 length: 14 amino acids. Germline loops: CDR1 WSHSY, CDR2 SAAADI. The V and J ends lost 4 bases and 7 bases respectively, with 16 bases between them. The CDR3 nucleotides read TGCGCCAGCAGTGGAGGAACCCACCCCCTTGGCTACACCTTC. This sequence encodes CASSGGTHPLGYTF.

The rearrangement links TRBV5-5 to TRBJ1-3; no clear D gene. CDR3 size: 14 residues. Trimming removed 4 bases from V and 0 bases from J, with 8 bases in between. Germline V lookup: CDR1 SGHKS, CDR2 YYEKEE (reference sequence). CDR3 DNA: TGTGCCAGCAGCGGAGGAGTCTCTGGAAACACCATATATTTT. As protein: CASSGGVSGNTIYF. The full variable domain, in which reference TRBV5-5 and TRBJ1-3 provide the parts outside the CDR3, is DAGVTQSPTHLIKTRGQQVTLRCSPISGHKSVSWYQQVLGQGPQFIFQYYEKEERGRGNFPDRFSARQFPNYSSELNVNALLLGDSALYLCASSGGVSGNTIYFGEGSWLTVV.

V and J are TRBV9 and TRBJ2-2; TRBD1 agrees at 9 bases. This CDR3 has 15 amino acids. V lost 4 bases and J lost 5; bases outside the gene matches: 6. Germline CDR1 and CDR2: SGDLS and YYNGEE. The CDR3 sequence is CASSPGQGVTGELFF. The CDR3 DNA sequence: TGTGCCAGCAGCCCGGGACAGGGTGTGACCGGGGAGCTGTTTTTT. The whole variable domain, filled in from reference TRBV9 and TRBJ2-2, reads DSGVTQTPKHLITATGQRVTLRCSPRSGDLSVYWYQQSLDQGLQFLIQYYNGEERAKGNILERFSAQQFPDLHSELNLSSLELGDSALYFCASSPGQGVTGELFFGEGSRLTVL.

This sequence joins TRBV2 and TRBJ2-1; 13 bases match TRBD2. This CDR3 has 16 residues. The V and J ends lost 9 bases and 5 bases, in that order; junction bases with no gene match: 10. CDR1 is SNHLY, CDR2 FYNNEI, per germline. Here the CDR3 DNA reads TGTGCCAGTGGGACTAGCGGGGTCTCACTAAACAATGAGCAGTTCTTC. Its translation: CASGTSGVSLNNEQFF. The whole variable domain, remainder taken from reference TRBV2 and TRBJ2-1, is EPEVTQTPSHQVTQMGQEVILRCVPISNHLYFYWYRQILGQKVEFLVSFYNNEISEKSEIFDDQFSVERPDGSNFTLKIRSTKLEDSAMYFCASGTSGVSLNNEQFFGPGTRLTVL.

This chain connects TRBV30 to TRBJ1-3, with no clear D. The length of the CDR3 is 12 residues. V lost 0 bases to trimming and J lost 3 bases, with 3 bases between them. Germline values: CDR1 GTSNPN, CDR2 SVGIG (reference sequence). CDR3 amino acids: CAWSVLGNTIYF. For the CDR3, the DNA is TGTGCCTGGAGTGTACTTGGAAACACCATATATTTT.

The gene calls are TRBV7-9 and TRBJ1-2; 8 positions match TRBD1. CDR1 and CDR2 (germline): SEHNR, FQNEAQ (reference sequence). V lost 7 bases, J lost 7 bases, and 11 bases stayed unmatched. CDR3 length: 14 residues. The CDR3 nucleotides are TGTGCCAGCACCGAAAGGACAGGGCCTCGTGGCTACACCTTC. Amino acids: CASTERTGPRGYTF.

The gene calls are TRBV5-8 and TRBJ1-1; D uncertain. The CDR3 is 11 amino acids. Germline values: CDR1 SGHTS, CDR2 YDEGEE. With 7 bases removed from V and 6 bases from J, the gap between germline ends came to 10 bases. The CDR3 spells CASDRRAEAFF. In DNA form, the CDR3 reads TGTGCCAGCGACCGGCGGGCTGAAGCTTTCTTT.

This chain joins TRBV5-5 and TRBJ1-5; 8 bases are shared with TRBD1. The CDR3 runs 16 residues. CDR1 is SGHKS and CDR2 is YYEKEE in the germline V gene (reference sequence). The V gene end was trimmed by 2 bases and the J gene end by 6 bases; junction bases not matched to a gene: 10. CDR3 amino acids: CASSFLDREESQPQHF. The CDR3 nucleotides are TGTGCCAGCAGCTTTTTGGACAGGGAGGAAAGTCAGCCCCAGCATTTT.

The chain carries TRBV18 and TRBJ2-7; D call uncertain. This CDR3 contains 13 residues. V was cut by 2 bases and J by 3 bases, with 8 bases left in between. Germline assignment: CDR1 KGHSH and CDR2 LQKENI. CDR3 bases: TGTGCCAGCTCACCAGCGGTAAACTACGAGCAGTACTTC. Amino acids: CASSPAVNYEQYF.

This chain joins TRBV6-2 or TRBV6-3 and TRBJ1-2; D remains unclear. The CDR3 loop spans 15 amino acids. Trimming removed 2 bases at V and 6 bases at J, with 16 bases between. From germline, CDR1 is MNHEY and CDR2 SVGEGT. The CDR3 here is CASSYDERRGDGYTF. The CDR3 DNA is TGTGCCAGCAGTTACGACGAGAGGCGGGGAGATGGCTACACCTTC.

The CDR3 is CASSFYAGVNTGELFF. As DNA, the CDR3 is TGTGCCAGCAGTTTTTATGCGGGGGTGAACACCGGGGAGCTGTTTTTT. The chain employs TRBV6-4 and TRBJ2-2; 7 nucleotides match TRBD2. Germline CDR1 and CDR2: MRHNA and SNTAGT. This CDR3 has 16 residues. The ends lost 5 bases at V and 1 base at J; junction bases unmatched: 7.

The J gene is TRBJ2-7, the V gene TRBV13, with D uncertain. V was cut by 5 bases and J by 1 base, with 12 bases left in between. CDR1 is PRHDT and CDR2 is FYEKMQ in the germline V gene (reference sequence). The length of the CDR3 is 14 residues. CDR3 sequence (DNA): TGTGCCAGCAGCCCAACCACGGGTTCCTACGAGCAGTACTTC. Amino acids: CASSPTTGSYEQYF.

The chain combines TRBV19 with TRBJ2-2; 7 bases are shared with TRBD2. Germline CDR1 and CDR2: LNHDA and SQIVND (reference sequence). The CDR3 is made up of 15 amino acids. Trimming took 5 bases from V and 4 from J; bases not matched to a gene: 7. The CDR3 reads CASSRDWGGTGELFF. The CDR3 region has the DNA TGTGCCAGTAGTCGGGACTGGGGGGGCACCGGGGAGCTGTTTTTT.

This chain links TRBV5-1 with TRBJ2-3; tentatively, D is TRBD1 (6 bases). V lost 2 bases and J 3 bases, leaving 10 bases between the germline ends. The CDR3 covers 14 residues. Germline V gene sequence: CDR1 SGHRS, CDR2 YFSETQ. The CDR3 loop reads CASSFGTKTDTQYF. The CDR3 DNA sequence: TGCGCCAGCAGCTTCGGGACAAAGACAGATACGCAGTATTTT.

This clone has ten or more counts. Other DNA variants within this sample encode the same CDR3. CDR3 loop: CASSLPGTNEKLFF. CDR3 DNA: TGTGCCAGCAGCTTACCGGGAACTAATGAAAAACTGTTTTTT. The chain joins TRBV11-2 to TRBJ1-4; D gene ambiguous. The CDR3 is made up of 14 amino acids. Germline V gene lookup returns CDR1 SGHAT and CDR2 FQNNGV. The V end lost 2 bases, the J end lost 1 base, and 5 bases lay between the germline ends. Looking up the rest from reference TRBV11-2 and TRBJ1-4 gives the full variable domain: EAGVAQSPRYKIIEKRQSVAFWCNPISGHATLYWYQQILGQGPKLLIQFQNNGVVDDSQLPKDRFSAERLKGVDSTLKIQPAKLEDSAVYLCASSLPGTNEKLFFGSGTQLSVL.

This rearrangement joins TRBV18 to TRBJ1-4, with 9 nucleotides matching TRBD1. Germline V gene sequence: CDR1 KGHSH, CDR2 LQKENI. The length of the CDR3 is 16 residues. V was pared by 3 bases and J by 8 bases, with 10 bases of the junction left unmatched. This CDR3 is CASSPHVPGQGEKLFF. The CDR3 DNA follows: TGTGCCAGCTCACCCCACGTCCCGGGACAGGGAGAAAAACTGTTTTTT.

J is TRBJ1-3 and V is TRBV18; 8 bases fit TRBD1. With V trimmed by 6 bases and J by 0 bases, 7 bases remained unmatched. Germline CDR1 and CDR2: KGHSH and LQKENI. There are 16 residues in the CDR3. This chain's CDR3 is CASSPPGQASGNTIYF. The CDR3 DNA reads TGTGCCAGCTCCCCGCCGGGACAGGCCTCTGGAAACACCATATATTTT.

The chain recombines TRBV28 with TRBJ1-1; possible D gene TRBD1, 5 bases. Germline assignment: CDR1 MDHEN and CDR2 SYDVKM. V was shortened by 1 base and J by 0 bases, with 15 bases between the two germline ends. This CDR3 region has 17 residues. Here the CDR3 DNA reads TGTGCCAGCAGTTTATCGGGCGGGGAGGGGATGAACACTGAAGCTTTCTTT. Translated, it gives CASSLSGGEGMNTEAFF.